This TCR beta chain stems from a study of T-cell reconstitution after alpha-beta-depleted transplantation in children. Study-level points and caveats: Expanded clones from the graft, numbering several hundred, reportedly supplied alpha-beta T cells about two months after transplant.

Germline lookup yields CDR1 SGHRS and CDR2 YFSETQ. The CDR3 is 14 amino acids. V was pared by 0 bases and J by 5 bases, with 5 bases of the junction left unmatched. Concerning this clonotype: Its matching antigen is unknown.

The TCRbeta library was prepared with unique molecular identifiers. TCRdb analysed the PCR reads with MiXCR anew, one entry per CDR3 protein. The sample shows 500,000 to 600,000 distinct CDR3 sequences, over 20% of them seen only once. The receptor's source is a boy younger than two with Wiskott-Aldrich syndrome, due to receive a stem cell transplant. The sequences come from PBMCs, collected before TCRalphabeta/CD19-depleted stem cell transplant. The chain couples TRBV5-1 to TRBJ2-7; 7 bases map to TRBD2. In DNA, the CDR3 is TGCGCCAGCAGCTTGGGCGGGAGCCCGAACGAGCAGTACTTC. Its protein product is CASSLGGSPNEQYF.